This passage covers 3 T cell receptor beta chains from one sample sequenced in a study of shared clonotypes between healthy human individuals. The table came from immunoSEQ multiplex PCR; TCRdb's copy has only in-frame clones and leaves some out. The sample holds some 790,000 clones, over 60% seen once. The material sequenced was memory CD4+ T cells sorted from blood. Subset reported: CD45RA-negative fraction. The receptors stem from a young woman in good health.

This clone was seen a handful of times. The chain has TRBV19 and TRBJ2-6; 7 nucleotides align to TRBD2. Per the germline V gene, CDR1 is LNHDA and CDR2 is SQIVND (reference sequence). The CDR3 length is 18 residues. The V and J ends lost 4 bases and 3 bases, in that order; junction bases with no gene match: 12. This chain's CDR3 is CASSRSFAGVSGANVLTF. The CDR3, as DNA: TGTGCCAGTAGTAGATCCTTCGCGGGAGTAAGTGGGGCCAACGTCCTGACTTTC.

This clone was recorded only once. This rearrangement joins TRBV6-1 to TRBJ2-3, with 8 bases that match TRBD2. The CDR3 is 14 amino acids. The V segment lost 9 bases and the J segment 6 bases; nucleotides outside the gene matches: 11. Germline V lookup: CDR1 MNHNS, CDR2 SASEGT. In DNA, the CDR3 is TGTGCCAGTCCGGGACTAGAAAGTGGGGATACGCAGTATTTT. Protein product: CASPGLESGDTQYF.

V usage is TRBV10-1 and J usage is TRBJ2-3; 7 bases line up with TRBD1. V shed 6 bases and J 0 bases; nucleotides not matched to a gene: 3. Germline V CDR1 and CDR2: WNHNN, SYGVQD (reference sequence). This CDR3 is 14 amino acids long. CDR3 residues: CASRLDRSTDTQYF. In DNA form, the CDR3 reads TGCGCCAGCAGGCTGGACAGGAGCACAGATACGCAGTATTTT.